Sequencing of this T cell receptor (beta chain) was carried out in a study of blood T cells in healthy people across ages. General observations from the study: The unknown donor CMV status may have confounded expanded clonotype changes.

A second PCR of 7 to 11 cycles used a sample-barcoded 5' primer and a J-beta primer mix. Template switching added a 12-random-nucleotide identifier to every cDNA molecule. Samples each returned at least 3 million CDR3-containing paired-end reads. TCRdb independently ran MiXCR on the 5' RACE reads; one entry per CDR3 protein. The sample yields 650,000 to 800,000 distinct CDR3 sequences, approximately 44% seen once. This CDR3 has 16 residues. Trimming took 3 bases from V and 1 from J; bases not matched to a gene: 6. Germline V gene lookup returns CDR1 SGHRS and CDR2 YFSETQ. There are a few counts of this clonotype. Antigen: not known.

The sequence derives from a man aged 55 to 70 in good health. The sample comprised blood. The rearrangement joins TRBV5-1 to TRBJ2-1; 8 positions agree with TRBD2. For the CDR3, the DNA is TGCGCCAGCAGCTCAGCGGGGGAGGTTTCCTACAATGAGCAGTTCTTC. As protein: CASSSAGEVSYNEQFF.